The T cell receptor beta chain described here comes from a study of shared clonotypes between healthy human individuals. Whole-study results and caveats: The genetic and exposure-history diversity represented was limited by few donors.

In the case of this clone: Its target is not known.

The J segment lost 0 bases and the V segment lost 9 bases, leaving 3 bases of the junction unmatched. The CDR3 runs 16 residues. Germline V gene data show CDR1 as WSHSY and CDR2 as SAAADI. At a deep level, the assay was run. TCRdb keeps only in-frame clones here, not all; method: immunoSEQ multiplex PCR. The sample consists of approximately 620,000 clones, around 97% of them appearing once. This receptor was taken from a woman in her thirties in good health. Sequencing was carried out using naive CD4+ T cells sorted from blood. Subset described: CD45RA+ positively selected. The rearrangement joins TRBV10-2 to TRBJ2-2; 14 bases are a match to TRBD2. CDR3: CASGTSGRTNTGELFF. The DNA for the CDR3 is TGCGCCAGTGGGACTAGCGGGAGAACGAACACCGGGGAGCTGTTTTTT.